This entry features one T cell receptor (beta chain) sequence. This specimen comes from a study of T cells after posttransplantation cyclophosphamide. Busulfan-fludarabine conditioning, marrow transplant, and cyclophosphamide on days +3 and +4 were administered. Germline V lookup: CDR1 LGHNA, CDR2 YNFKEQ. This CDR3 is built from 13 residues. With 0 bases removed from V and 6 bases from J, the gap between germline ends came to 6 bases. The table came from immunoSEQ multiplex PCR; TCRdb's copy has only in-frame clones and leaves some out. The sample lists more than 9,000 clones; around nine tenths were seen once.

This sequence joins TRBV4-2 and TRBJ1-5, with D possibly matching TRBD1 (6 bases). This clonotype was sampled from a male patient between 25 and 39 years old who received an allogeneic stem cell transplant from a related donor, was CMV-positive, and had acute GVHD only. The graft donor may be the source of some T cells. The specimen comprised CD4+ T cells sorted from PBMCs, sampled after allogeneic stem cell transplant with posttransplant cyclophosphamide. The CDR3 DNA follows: TGTGCCAGCAGCCAAGAGGGGGCTCAGCCCCAGCATTTT. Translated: CASSQEGAQPQHF.